These 28 T cell receptor beta chains came from one sample sequenced in a study of tissue T cells after allogeneic stem cell transplantation. Clones were sequenced by immunoSEQ multiplex PCR, and TCRdb holds only the in-frame ones, with some missing. Counted here are 25,000 or so clones, roughly 89% occurring once; the ten biggest clones make up approximately 2%. Sequenced here: blood, sampled before transplantation. The receptors here all came from a male donor older than 55 who later had graft-versus-host disease after an allogeneic stem cell transplant.

The chain links TRBV19 to TRBJ2-5, with TRBD2 matching over 7 bases. The CDR3 runs to 13 residues. The V segment lost 6 bases and the J segment 2 bases; nucleotides outside the gene matches: 3. Germline assignment: CDR1 LNHDA and CDR2 SQIVND (reference sequence). DNA for the CDR3: TGTGCCAGTAGGTTGGGGGGGCAAGAGACCCAGTACTTC. It encodes CASRLGGQETQYF.

V gene TRBV9 combines with J gene TRBJ2-2; no clear D. The CDR3 contains 15 residues. V lost 0 bases and J 1 base, leaving 7 bases between the germline ends. Looked up from germline, CDR1 is SGDLS and CDR2 is YYNGEE. The CDR3 coding sequence is TGTGCCAGCAGCGTAGGTGGTCAGAACACCGGGGAGCTGTTTTTT. Encoded protein: CASSVGGQNTGELFF.

This chain uses TRBV7-2 with TRBJ2-7; TRBD1 might be the D (5 bases). Germline-derived CDR1 and CDR2 are SGHTA and FQGNSA. V was clipped by 2 bases and J by 0 bases, with 8 bases between them. CDR3 size: 14 residues. The CDR3 region is CASSLWGGSYEQYF. DNA for the CDR3: TGTGCCAGCAGCTTATGGGGCGGCTCCTACGAGCAGTACTTC.

This sequence joins TRBV7-9 and TRBJ2-5; the D gene is possibly TRBD2 (6 bases). This CDR3 has 15 residues. V was cut by 5 bases and J by 2 bases, with 15 bases left in between. Germline V CDR1 and CDR2: SEHNR, FQNEAQ (reference sequence). The CDR3 bases are TGTGCCAGCAGCAGGTGGGGGGACTCTCAAGAGACCCAGTACTTC. This sequence encodes CASSRWGDSQETQYF. The whole variable domain, filled in from reference TRBV7-9 and TRBJ2-5, reads DTGVSQNPRHKITKRGQNVTFRCDPISEHNRLYWYRQTLGQGPEFLTYFQNEAQLEKSRLLSDRFSAERPKGSFSTLEIQRTEQGDSAMYLCASSRWGDSQETQYFGPGTRLLVL.

This chain uses TRBV3-1 (or the pseudogene TRBV3-2) with TRBJ1-6, with D unresolved. The CDR3 is 16 residues long. Germline V CDR1 and CDR2: LGHDT, YNNKEL (reference sequence). Trimming cost V 3 bases and J 9 bases, with 18 bases left between them. As DNA, the CDR3 is TGTGCCAGCAGCCATGTTAGGTCAGTAGTAGGTTCACCCCTCCACTTT. This translates into CASSHVRSVVGSPLHF.

This sequence joins TRBV7-2 and TRBJ1-1; D gene ambiguous. Germline values: CDR1 SGHTA, CDR2 FQGNSA. V was shortened by 6 bases and J by 4 bases, with 18 bases between the two germline ends. The CDR3 has 15 residues. This CDR3 reads CASRPHQAVGTEAFF. The CDR3 DNA reads as TGTGCCAGCAGACCCCATCAGGCAGTGGGCACTGAAGCTTTCTTT.

The chain has TRBV28 and TRBJ2-5; tentative D call: TRBD2 (6 bases). The germline V gene encodes CDR1 MDHEN and CDR2 SYDVKM. The V end was cut by 10 bases, the J end by 5 bases, with 20 bases between. There are 14 residues in the CDR3. CDR3 sequence: CATLSGPGRETQYF. Written as DNA, the CDR3 is TGTGCCACCCTCAGCGGGCCAGGGCGGGAGACCCAGTACTTC.

The rearrangement links TRBV7-2 to TRBJ2-7; D is unresolved. The germline CDR1 and CDR2 sequences are SGHTA and FQGNSA. Trimming pared 1 base from V and 4 bases from J, leaving 8 bases between. The CDR3 loop spans 13 amino acids. In nucleotides, the CDR3 is TGTGCCAGCAGCTTAGGGTCCGCGTACGAGCAGTACTTC. As protein: CASSLGSAYEQYF.

This chain joins TRBV6-6 and TRBJ1-4; possibly TRBD1 for D (5 bases). The V end lost 7 bases, the J end lost 0 bases, and 12 bases lay between the germline ends. Germline lookup yields CDR1 MNHNY and CDR2 SVGAGI (reference sequence). The CDR3 length is 15 residues. The CDR3 protein is CASKQTGSTNEKLFF. CDR3 in DNA: TGTGCCAGCAAACAAACAGGCTCAACTAATGAAAAACTGTTTTTT.

The chain combines TRBV10-3 with TRBJ2-7; D possibly corresponds to TRBD2 (8 bases). V lost 8 bases, J lost 0 bases, and 11 bases lay in between. The germline CDR1 and CDR2 sequences are ENHRY and SYGVKD. CDR3 length: 13 amino acids. In nucleotides, the CDR3 is TGTGCCATCCGGGAGGGGGCCTCCTACGAGCAGTACTTC. This translates into CAIREGASYEQYF.

The V call is TRBV6-4, the J call TRBJ1-2; no clear D gene. Deletions cut 2 bases from V and 7 bases from J, with 8 bases between. CDR3 length: 12 amino acids. From germline, CDR1 is MRHNA and CDR2 SNTAGT. The CDR3 coding sequence is TGTGCCAGCAGTGACCTTCCCGGTGGCTACACCTTC. Translated, it gives CASSDLPGGYTF.

This clone was found a few times. The chain links TRBV5-8 to TRBJ2-3; 12 nucleotides agree with TRBD2. CDR1 is SGHTS, CDR2 YDEGEE, per germline. V lost 2 bases and J lost 5; bases outside the gene matches: 6. The CDR3 covers 16 residues. Written as DNA, the CDR3 is TGTGCCAGCAGCTTTGCTAGCGGGAGGGCCGGAGATACGCAGTATTTT. It encodes CASSFASGRAGDTQYF.

The chain couples TRBV5-6 to TRBJ1-2; TRBD1 is a possible D gene (5 bases). The CDR3 spans 13 residues. From germline, CDR1 is SGHDT and CDR2 YYEEEE. Trimming cost V 0 bases and J 5 bases, with 8 bases left between them. The CDR3 loop reads CASSLAGGYGYTF. The DNA for the CDR3 is TGTGCCAGCAGCTTGGCGGGGGGGTATGGCTACACCTTC.

Here the CDR3 reads CASRLPGQGNEKLFF. CDR3 DNA: TGTGCCAGTAGGCTTCCGGGACAGGGTAATGAAAAACTGTTTTTT. The chain is built from TRBV19 and TRBJ1-4, with TRBD1 matching 9 bases. Germline loops: CDR1 LNHDA, CDR2 SQIVND (reference sequence). This CDR3 region has 15 residues. After removal of 6 bases from V and 4 bases from J, the junction contained 6 bases not matched to a gene.

The sample holds one count of this clone. V gene TRBV21-1 combines with J gene TRBJ2-1; the table's TRBD2 call for D was not verified on the DNA. TRBV21-1 has pseudogene status. CDR3 length equals 18 residues. The CDR3 region is CASSKARPTSHNYNEQFF. CDR3 nucleotides: TGTGCCAGCAGCAAAGCCCGCCCGACTAGCCATAATTACAATGAGCAGTTCTTC.

CDR3 nucleotide sequence: TGTGCCAGCAGACAACAAGGGGCCCCGGCCGAGCAGTACTTC. Encoded protein: CASRQQGAPAEQYF. This chain links TRBV14 with TRBJ2-7; the D gene is possibly TRBD1 (5 bases). Germline V CDR1 and CDR2: SGHDN, FVKESK. Trimming removed 6 bases from V and 6 bases from J, with 18 bases in between. The CDR3 length is 14 residues.

The gene calls are TRBV5-6 and TRBJ2-1; maybe TRBD2 (6 bases). CDR3 length equals 12 residues. The germline V and J ends were trimmed by 2 bases and 11 bases, with 11 bases remaining between them. Per the germline V gene, CDR1 is SGHDT and CDR2 is YYEEEE. The CDR3 loop reads CASSFTEGKQFF. In DNA form, the CDR3 reads TGTGCCAGCAGCTTTACGGAGGGTAAGCAGTTCTTC.

The chain is built from TRBV3-1 (or the pseudogene TRBV3-2) and TRBJ2-3, with 14 bases aligning to TRBD2. This CDR3 region has 17 residues. Trimming took 3 bases from V and 3 from J; bases not matched to a gene: 5. Germline V CDR1 and CDR2: LGHDT, YNNKEL (reference sequence). The DNA of the CDR3 is TGTGCCAGCAGCCAGAGACTAGCGGGAGGGCCAACAGATACGCAGTATTTT. It specifies CASSQRLAGGPTDTQYF.

The chain has TRBV5-5 and TRBJ1-3; D gene unclear. V dropped 4 bases and J dropped 3 bases, with 11 bases sitting between them. Germline values: CDR1 SGHKS, CDR2 YYEKEE (reference sequence). The CDR3 is 14 amino acids. This CDR3 reads CASSVQHIGNTIYF. As DNA, the CDR3 is TGTGCCAGCAGCGTACAGCATATTGGAAACACCATATATTTT.

The chain joins TRBV13 to TRBJ2-7, with D perhaps matching TRBD2 (6 bases). The germline V gene has CDR1 PRHDT and CDR2 FYEKMQ (reference sequence). V was pared by 5 bases and J by 2 bases, with 13 bases between. This CDR3 is built from 14 residues. CDR3 coding DNA: TGTGCCAGCAGCCCAGTAGCGGCAACCTACGAGCAGTACTTC. It encodes CASSPVAATYEQYF.

The chain has TRBV10-3 and TRBJ1-5, with D tentatively TRBD1 (6 bases). The CDR3 is 13 amino acids. CDR1 is ENHRY, CDR2 SYGVKD, per germline. The V gene lost 6 bases and the J gene lost 5 bases, with 11 bases spanning the gap. CDR3 DNA sequence: TGTGCCATCAGGGACAGAATCCATCAGCCCCAGCATTTT. It encodes CAIRDRIHQPQHF.

The table lists this clone with a count of one. The V call is TRBV5-8, the J call TRBJ2-7, with 11 bases fitting TRBD2. Looked up from germline, CDR1 is SGHTS and CDR2 is YDEGEE. The CDR3 contains 16 residues. V lost 0 bases, J lost 3 bases, and 5 bases stayed unmatched. CDR3 amino acids: CASSLGLAGSYYEQYF. In DNA form, the CDR3 reads TGTGCCAGCAGCTTGGGACTAGCGGGATCATACTACGAGCAGTACTTC.

The rearrangement uses TRBV29-1 and TRBJ2-7; 7 positions agree with TRBD1. The junction had 2 bases not matched to a gene; V was cut back by 2 bases and J by 4 bases. The CDR3 is made up of 12 amino acids. The germline V gene has CDR1 SQVTM and CDR2 ANQGSEA. The CDR3 nucleotides read TGCAGCGTTGAACAGGGGGTTTACGAGCAGTACTTC. Protein product: CSVEQGVYEQYF.

The chain carries TRBV30 and TRBJ1-6; D is possibly TRBD1 (5 bases). CDR1 and CDR2 from the germline V gene are GTSNPN and SVGIG (reference sequence). The V end was cut by 3 bases, the J end by 10 bases, with 10 bases between. This CDR3 spans 12 amino acids. The chain's CDR3 is CAWSRVVSPLHF. As DNA, the CDR3 is TGTGCCTGGAGCAGGGTAGTCTCACCCCTCCACTTT.

The J gene is TRBJ2-3, the V gene TRBV30; 11 bases map to TRBD1. The CDR3 consists of 14 residues. After removal of 3 bases from V and 4 bases from J, the junction contained 3 bases not matched to a gene. Germline CDR1 and CDR2: GTSNPN and SVGIG (reference sequence). The CDR3 bases are TGTGCCTGGAGGGACAGGGGGCGCGCAGATACGCAGTATTTT. Encoded protein: CAWRDRGRADTQYF.

This chain uses TRBV25-1 with TRBJ1-2; TRBD1 matches at 10 bases. This CDR3 spans 15 amino acids. Germline assignment: CDR1 MGHDK and CDR2 SYGVNS. Losses at the gene ends were 2 bases for V and 4 bases for J; bases not matched to a gene: 4. In nucleotides, the CDR3 is TGTGCCAGCAGTGAAGGGGACAGGGGAGGCTATGGCTACACCTTC. Encoded protein: CASSEGDRGGYGYTF.

The chain employs TRBV18 and TRBJ1-5; D is ambiguous. Germline V gives CDR1 KGHSH, CDR2 LQKENI. The CDR3 spans 13 residues. Trimming shortened V by 1 base and J by 5 bases, and 6 bases separated the two germline ends. The CDR3 loop reads CASSPQVDQPQHF. The CDR3 DNA reads TGTGCCAGCTCACCACAGGTTGATCAGCCCCAGCATTTT.

This chain links TRBV6-6 with TRBJ2-7; 8 bases agree with TRBD1. CDR1 is MNHNY and CDR2 is SVGAGI in the germline V gene (reference sequence). With V trimmed by 6 bases and J by 4 bases, 11 bases remained unmatched. This CDR3 is built from 15 residues. CDR3 sequence (DNA): TGTGCCAGCAGCCTAACGCAGGGGGCAACGTACGAGCAGTACTTC. Its translation is CASSLTQGATYEQYF.